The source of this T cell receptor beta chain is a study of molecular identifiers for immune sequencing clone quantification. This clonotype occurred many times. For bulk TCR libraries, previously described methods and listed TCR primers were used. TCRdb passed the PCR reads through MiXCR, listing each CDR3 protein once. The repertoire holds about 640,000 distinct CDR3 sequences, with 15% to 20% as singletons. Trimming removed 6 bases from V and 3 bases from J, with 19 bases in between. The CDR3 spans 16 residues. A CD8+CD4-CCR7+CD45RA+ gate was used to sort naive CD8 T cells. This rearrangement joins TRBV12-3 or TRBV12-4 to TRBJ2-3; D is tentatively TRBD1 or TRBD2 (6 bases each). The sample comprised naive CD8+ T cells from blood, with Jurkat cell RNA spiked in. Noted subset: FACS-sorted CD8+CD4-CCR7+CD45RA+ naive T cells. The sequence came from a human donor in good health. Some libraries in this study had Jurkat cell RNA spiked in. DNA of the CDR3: TGTGCCAGCAGCCCGACAGGCGGGGTTCTAACAGATACGCAGTATTTT. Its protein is CASSPTGGVLTDTQYF.